This T cell receptor (beta chain) was identified in a study of response to subunit inactivated influenza vaccine. Using its own MiXCR run on the RT-PCR reads, TCRdb lists one record per CDR3 protein. The table includes 530,000 or so distinct CDR3 sequences, over 9.5% detected once. This clonotype was observed a handful of times. The CDR3 runs to 14 residues. Trimming removed 3 bases at V and 0 bases at J, with 8 bases between. Germline V gives CDR1 LGHDT, CDR2 YNNKEL (reference sequence). The gene calls are TRBV3-1 and TRBJ1-1, with D possibly matching TRBD1 (6 bases). This TCR was sampled from a man aged 45-65 years who received an inactivated influenza vaccine. Sample: PBMCs from blood, taken on the day of vaccination. CDR3 nucleotide sequence: TGTGCCAGCAGCCACGGGACAATGAACACTGAAGCTTTCTTT. This sequence encodes CASSHGTMNTEAFF.